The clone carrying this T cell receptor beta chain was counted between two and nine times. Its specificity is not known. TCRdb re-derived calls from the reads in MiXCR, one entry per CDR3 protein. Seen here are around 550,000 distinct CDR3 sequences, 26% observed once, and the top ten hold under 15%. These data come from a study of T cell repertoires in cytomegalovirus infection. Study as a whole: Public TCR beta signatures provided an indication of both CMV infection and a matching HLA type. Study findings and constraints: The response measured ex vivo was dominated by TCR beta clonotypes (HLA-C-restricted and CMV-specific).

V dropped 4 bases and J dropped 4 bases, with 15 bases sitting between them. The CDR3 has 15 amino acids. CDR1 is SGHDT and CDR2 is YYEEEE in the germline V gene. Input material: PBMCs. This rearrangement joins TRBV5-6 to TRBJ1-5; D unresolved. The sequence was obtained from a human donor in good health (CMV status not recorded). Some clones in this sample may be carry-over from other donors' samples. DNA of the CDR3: TGTGCCAGCAGCCGTACACCCTCTGGGAATCAGCCCCAGCATTTT. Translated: CASSRTPSGNQPQHF.